This T cell receptor (beta chain) was retrieved from a study of T cells in narcolepsy. Study-level points and caveats: No autoreactive T cell clone sequences appeared in some memory CD4+ repertoires. HCRT-specific and TRIB2-specific autoreactive clonotypes appeared among same-patient CSF and blood CD4+ clonotypes.

With respect to this clone: Its antigen is as yet unknown.

Only in-frame clones appear in the TCRdb table, and some are missing; sequencing was by immunoSEQ multiplex PCR. The sample yields 25,000 to 30,000 clones, about 84% seen once. The V gene's germline CDR1 is SNHLY and CDR2 FYNNEI. The CDR3 has 11 residues. The trim removed 7 bases at V and 9 bases at J, leaving 3 bases unmatched. The specimen was CD45RA- memory CD4+ T cells from PBMCs. The V and J genes are TRBV2 and TRBJ2-1, with 7 bases identical to TRBD1. The clonotype comes from a human donor with narcolepsy. As DNA, the CDR3 is TGTGCCAGCACCCGGGACAGTGAGCAGTTCTTC. Translating gives CASTRDSEQFF. Using reference TRBV2 and TRBJ2-1 for the parts outside the CDR3, the full variable domain is EPEVTQTPSHQVTQMGQEVILRCVPISNHLYFYWYRQILGQKVEFLVSFYNNEISEKSEIFDDQFSVERPDGSNFTLKIRSTKLEDSAMYFCASTRDSEQFFGPGTRLTVL.